The 10 T cell receptor beta chains presented below share a single source sample, sequenced in a study of neurological immune-mediated disorders. TCRdb reprocessed the 5' RACE reads with MiXCR, giving one entry per CDR3 protein. Of some 25,000 distinct CDR3 sequences listed, over 6.5% are singletons. Sequencing input: PBMCs. The receptors come from a middle-aged woman in good health.

In this sample, this clonotype turned up many times. The chain joins TRBV20-1 to TRBJ2-1; 12 positions agree with TRBD2. CDR1 and CDR2 (germline): DFQATT, SNEGSKA (reference sequence). The trim removed 5 bases at V and 6 bases at J, leaving 5 bases unmatched. The CDR3 totals 14 residues. The CDR3 sequence: CSAPLAGGINEQFF. The CDR3 DNA reads as TGCAGTGCTCCCCTAGCGGGAGGGATCAATGAGCAGTTCTTC.

The genes are TRBV15 and TRBJ1-1; the D is unclear. This CDR3 has 12 amino acids. Germline CDR1 and CDR2: LNHNV and YYDKDF (reference sequence). Trimming shortened V by 2 bases and J by 5 bases, and 6 bases separated the two germline ends. The DNA of the CDR3 is TGTGCCACCAGCAGACGGAGGACTGAAGCTTTCTTT. Translation: CATSRRRTEAFF.

The V gene is TRBV6-5, the J gene TRBJ2-7; 9 nucleotides align to TRBD2. The CDR3 is made up of 15 amino acids. Germline-derived CDR1 and CDR2 are MNHEY and SVGAGI. V lost 6 bases, J lost 0 bases, and 6 bases stayed unmatched. DNA of the CDR3: TGTGCCAGCAGCAAGTCTAGCGGGAACTCCTACGAGCAGTACTTC. Residues: CASSKSSGNSYEQYF.

This clonotype came up many times. Compared with germline, one end of the junction differs, possibly owing to a read error. CDR3 protein: CASTLREYVSGNEQFF. The CDR3 region has the DNA TGTGCCAGCACCTTGCGGGAGTACGTATCGGGGAATGAGCAGTTCTTC. The chain is built from TRBV5-6 and TRBJ2-1; TRBD2 aligns across 7 bases. The CDR3 is 16 residues long. Germline assignment: CDR1 SGHDT and CDR2 YYEEEE. Based on the CDR3 plus reference TRBV5-6 and TRBJ2-1, the full variable domain is DAGVTQSPTHLIKTRGQQVTLRCSPKSGHDTVSWYQQALGQGPQFIFQYYEEEERQRGNFPDRFSGHQFPNYSSELNVNALLLGDSALYLCASTLREYVSGNEQFFGPGTRLTVL.

In its sample, this clonotype is medium-sized (0.01 to 0.1%). The DNA of the CDR3 is TGTGCCACCAGTCCGGGACGGCGGACCGGGGAGCTGTTTTTT. Its translation: CATSPGRRTGELFF. The rearrangement joins TRBV15 to TRBJ2-2; perhaps D is TRBD1 or TRBD2 (5 bases each). Trimming took 6 bases from V and 5 from J, leaving 13 bases between them. The CDR3 consists of 14 residues. Germline values: CDR1 LNHNV, CDR2 YYDKDF (reference sequence).

This clonotype occurred many times. The V and J genes are TRBV2 and TRBJ1-1; D ambiguous. Germline values: CDR1 SNHLY, CDR2 FYNNEI. V lost 7 bases to trimming and J lost 1 base, with 13 bases between them. The CDR3 is 14 residues long. The CDR3 nucleotides read TGTGCCAGCATCCCTGACCGGGCGAACACTGAAGCTTTCTTT. Translated: CASIPDRANTEAFF.

In this sample, this clonotype turned up many times. CDR3 in amino acids: CASSLTSGRDNEQFF. The CDR3 DNA reads as TGTGCCAGCAGCCTGACTAGCGGGAGGGACAATGAGCAGTTCTTC. This chain links TRBV7-3 with TRBJ2-1; 14 nucleotides match TRBD2. CDR3 length: 15 residues. Germline lookup yields CDR1 SGHTA and CDR2 FQGTGA. The J segment lost 5 bases and the V segment lost 5 bases, leaving 2 bases of the junction unmatched.

There are many counts of this clonotype. This chain connects TRBV7-3 to TRBJ2-5; weak D call: TRBD1 (6 bases). V was trimmed by 5 bases and J by 7 bases, leaving 14 bases between them. CDR1 and CDR2 from the germline V gene are SGHTA and FQGTGA. The CDR3 loop spans 13 amino acids. CDR3 in amino acids: CASSPDSFGTQYF. CDR3 DNA: TGTGCCAGCAGCCCGGACAGTTTCGGGACCCAGTACTTC.

This clonotype was seen at least ten times. V and J are TRBV10-3 and TRBJ2-2; D unresolved. Germline V gene sequence: CDR1 ENHRY, CDR2 SYGVKD. V lost 11 bases and J lost 2, with 12 bases in between. This CDR3 is 13 amino acids long. CDR3 sequence: CAPRQRNTGELFF. The CDR3 DNA reads TGTGCCCCCCGCCAGCGAAACACCGGGGAGCTGTTTTTT.

This clonotype was counted at least ten times. The rearrangement joins TRBV5-1 to TRBJ2-7; the D is unclear. This CDR3 has 15 residues. The V gene's germline CDR1 is SGHRS and CDR2 YFSETQ. V was cut by 0 bases and J by 4 bases, with 14 bases left in between. The CDR3 here is CASSLESDTLYEQYF. The CDR3 nucleotides read TGCGCCAGCAGCTTGGAGTCAGACACACTATACGAGCAGTACTTC.